This TCR beta chain was profiled in a study of CD8 T cells in ankylosing spondylitis. Study outcomes and limitations: Before this, some motif variants had been reported in reactive arthritis synovial fluid and blood. Several highly homologous variants made up a TCR beta motif that seemed to typify ankylosing spondylitis blood. Disease-linked clones bore a CD8+ phenotype, appearing relatively rarely in peripheral blood. From matched ankylosing spondylitis synovial fluid, disease-linked clones were reportedly recovered at significantly enriched levels.

This clonotype was recorded a few times. The antigen remains unidentified. Quantitative 5'-RACE with molecular barcodes produced the TCR beta libraries. TCRdb re-called the 5' RACE reads through MiXCR, storing one row per CDR3 protein. The sample gives about 220,000 distinct CDR3 sequences, around 19% of which show up once; more than 40% is in the top ten. The CDR3 length is 14 residues. V was cut by 4 bases and J by 9 bases, with 13 bases left in between. Germline loops: CDR1 LNHDA, CDR2 SQIVND (reference sequence). J is TRBJ1-6 and V is TRBV19; a possible D gene is TRBD1 (5 bases). Sequenced sample: blood, either unsorted or a sorted T cell fraction (not recorded which). The sequence was collected from a male donor with ankylosing spondylitis. The CDR3 reads CASSKGSEPSPLHF. CDR3 coding DNA: TGTGCCAGTAGTAAGGGGTCGGAGCCTTCACCCCTCCACTTT.